The T cell receptor beta chain under discussion was sequenced for a study of response to subunit inactivated influenza vaccine. Germline lookup yields CDR1 LNHNV and CDR2 YYDKDF (reference sequence). V gave up 3 bases and J gave up 5 bases; unmatched junction bases: 6. The CDR3 loop spans 14 amino acids. MiXCR, applied by TCRdb to the RT-PCR reads, yields one record per CDR3 protein. The table has roughly 630,000 distinct CDR3 sequences, about 14% seen once. This receptor was identified in a man aged 50-60 years who received an inactivated influenza vaccine. The rearrangement uses TRBV15 and TRBJ2-5; 7 bases are shared with TRBD2. Specimen: PBMCs from blood, collected 14 days before vaccination. CDR3 sequence: CATSRGGGGETQYF. The CDR3 region has the DNA TGTGCCACCAGCAGGGGCGGGGGAGGGGAGACCCAGTACTTC.